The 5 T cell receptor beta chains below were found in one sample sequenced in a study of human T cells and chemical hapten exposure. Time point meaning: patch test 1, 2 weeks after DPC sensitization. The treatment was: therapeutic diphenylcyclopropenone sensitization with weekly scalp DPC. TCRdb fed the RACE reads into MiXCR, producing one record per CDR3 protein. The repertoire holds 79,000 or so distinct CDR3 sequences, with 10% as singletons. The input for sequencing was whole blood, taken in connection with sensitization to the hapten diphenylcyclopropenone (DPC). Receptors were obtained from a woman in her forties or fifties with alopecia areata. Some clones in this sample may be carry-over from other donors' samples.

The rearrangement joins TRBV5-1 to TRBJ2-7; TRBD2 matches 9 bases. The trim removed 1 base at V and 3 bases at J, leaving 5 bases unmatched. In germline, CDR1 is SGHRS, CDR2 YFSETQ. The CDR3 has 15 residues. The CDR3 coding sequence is TGCGCCAGCAGCTTGACTCTAGCGGGAAGCTACGAGCAGTACTTC. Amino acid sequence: CASSLTLAGSYEQYF. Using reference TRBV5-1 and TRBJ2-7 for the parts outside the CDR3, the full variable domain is KAGVTQTPRYLIKTRGQQVTLSCSPISGHRSVSWYQQTPGQGLQFLFEYFSETQRNKGNFPGRFSGRQFSNSRSEMNVSTLELGDSALYLCASSLTLAGSYEQYFGPGTRLTVT.

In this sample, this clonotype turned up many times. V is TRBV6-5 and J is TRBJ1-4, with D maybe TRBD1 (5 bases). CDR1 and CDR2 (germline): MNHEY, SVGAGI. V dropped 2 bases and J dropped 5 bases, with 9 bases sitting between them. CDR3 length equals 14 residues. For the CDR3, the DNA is TGTGCCAGCAGTTACGATCGGGGGAATGAAAAACTGTTTTTT. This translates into CASSYDRGNEKLFF.

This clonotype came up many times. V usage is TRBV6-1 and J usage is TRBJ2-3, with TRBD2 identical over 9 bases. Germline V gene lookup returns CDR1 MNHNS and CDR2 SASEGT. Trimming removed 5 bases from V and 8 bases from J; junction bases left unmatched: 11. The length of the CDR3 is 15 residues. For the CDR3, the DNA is TGTGCCAGCAGTCCTGCGGGTAGCGGGAGTGGTACGCAGTATTTT. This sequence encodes CASSPAGSGSGTQYF.

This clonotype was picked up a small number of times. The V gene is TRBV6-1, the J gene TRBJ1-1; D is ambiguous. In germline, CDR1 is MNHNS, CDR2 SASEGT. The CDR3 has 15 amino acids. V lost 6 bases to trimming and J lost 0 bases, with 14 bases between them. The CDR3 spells CASRSPGPVNTEAFF. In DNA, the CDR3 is TGTGCCAGCAGGAGCCCCGGGCCAGTGAACACTGAAGCTTTCTTT.

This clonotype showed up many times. The CDR3 DNA is TGTGCCAGCAGCCGCAGCTCCTCTAGCGGATACGAGCAGTACTTC. Protein: CASSRSSSSGYEQYF. The genes are TRBV7-9 and TRBJ2-7; 7 bases align to TRBD2. In germline, CDR1 is SEHNR, CDR2 FQNEAQ (reference sequence). The V segment lost 5 bases and the J segment 4 bases; nucleotides outside the gene matches: 11. The CDR3 spans 15 residues. The complete variable domain, with remaining parts taken from reference TRBV7-9 and TRBJ2-7, reads DTGVSQNPRHKITKRGQNVTFRCDPISEHNRLYWYRQTLGQGPEFLTYFQNEAQLEKSRLLSDRFSAERPKGSFSTLEIQRTEQGDSAMYLCASSRSSSSGYEQYFGPGTRLTVT.